The rows below give T cell receptor beta chains drawn from one sample of a study of response to subunit inactivated influenza vaccine. A single record per CDR3 protein comes from TCRdb applying MiXCR to the RT-PCR reads. Among 400,000 to 650,000 distinct CDR3 sequences listed, less than 7.5% were seen once. The specimen was PBMCs from blood, collected about 24 months after vaccination. The receptors were sampled from a man between 50 and 69 years old who received an inactivated influenza vaccine. CDR3s leave out the opening cysteine and the closing phenylalanine or tryptophan. Each record gives: CDR3 protein, V gene, J gene.

CDR3aa: ASRGNSYNEQF; v_gene: TRBV28; j_gene: TRBJ2-1
CDR3aa: ASSLMVEHANEWQF; v_gene: TRBV5-6; j_gene: TRBJ2-1
CDR3aa: ASSHPDRVYEQY; v_gene: TRBV7-2; j_gene: TRBJ2-7
CDR3aa: ASSYSYVPNEQF; v_gene: TRBV6-2/TRBV6-3; j_gene: TRBJ2-1
CDR3aa: ASSPIWPGELF; v_gene: TRBV18; j_gene: TRBJ2-2
CDR3aa: ASSQVYGGHGYT; v_gene: TRBV4-3; j_gene: TRBJ1-2
CDR3aa: ASSRISGRAFTDTQY; v_gene: TRBV11-2; j_gene: TRBJ2-3
CDR3aa: ASSLVLAGGNEQF; v_gene: TRBV7-8; j_gene: TRBJ2-1
CDR3aa: ASSPGLAHTDTQY; v_gene: TRBV3-1; j_gene: TRBJ2-3
CDR3aa: ASSANRGAGETQY; v_gene: TRBV6-4; j_gene: TRBJ2-5
CDR3aa: AISEVKYNEQF; v_gene: TRBV10-3; j_gene: TRBJ2-1